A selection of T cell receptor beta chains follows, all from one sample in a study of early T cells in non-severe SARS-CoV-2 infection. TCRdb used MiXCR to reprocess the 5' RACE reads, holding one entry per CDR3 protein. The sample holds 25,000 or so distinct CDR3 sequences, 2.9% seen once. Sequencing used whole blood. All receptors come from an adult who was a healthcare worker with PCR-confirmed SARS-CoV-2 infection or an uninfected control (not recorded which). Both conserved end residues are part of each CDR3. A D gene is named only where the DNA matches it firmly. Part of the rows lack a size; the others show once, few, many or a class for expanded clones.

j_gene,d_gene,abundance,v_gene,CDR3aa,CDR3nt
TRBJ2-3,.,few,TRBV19,CASTSPAATQYF,TGTGCCAGTACCTCCCCGGCAGCTACGCAGTATTTT
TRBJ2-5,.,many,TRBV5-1,CASSLAVLGETQYF,TGCGCCAGCAGCTTGGCCGTGCTTGGAGAGACCCAGTACTTC
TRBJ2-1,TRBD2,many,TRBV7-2,CASRFGGASEQFF,TGTGCCAGCAGGTTCGGGGGGGCAAGTGAGCAGTTCTTC
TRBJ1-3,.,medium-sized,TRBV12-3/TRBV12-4,CASSSPATKGQPIGNTIYF,TGTGCCAGCAGTTCCCCAGCGACAAAAGGACAGCCTATCGGAAACACCATATATTTT
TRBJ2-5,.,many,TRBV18,CASSPGLGRQETQYF,TGTGCCAGCTCACCAGGGCTGGGACGCCAAGAGACCCAGTACTTC
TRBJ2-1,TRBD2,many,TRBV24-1,CATSAFQASGGPGQQFF,TGTGCCACCAGTGCCTTCCAGGCTAGCGGGGGGCCCGGGCAGCAGTTCTTC
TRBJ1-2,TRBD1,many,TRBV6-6,CASSNQDREYGYTF,TGTGCCAGCAGTAACCAGGACAGGGAATATGGCTACACCTTC
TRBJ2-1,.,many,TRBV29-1,CSVGWVPVNEQFF,TGCAGCGTTGGGTGGGTGCCCGTCAATGAGCAGTTCTTC
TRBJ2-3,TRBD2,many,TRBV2,CASRLLAGGSTDTQYF,TGTGCCAGCAGATTACTAGCGGGGGGGAGCACAGATACGCAGTATTTT
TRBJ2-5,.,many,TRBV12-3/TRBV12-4,CASSLLGVGQQETQYF,TGTGCCAGCAGTTTGTTAGGGGTGGGACAACAAGAGACCCAGTACTTC
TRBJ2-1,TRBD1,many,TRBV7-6,CASSLGTGGTLQFF,TGTGCCAGCAGCTTGGGGACAGGGGGCACCTTACAGTTCTTC
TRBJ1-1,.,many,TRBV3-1,CASSQGNRNTEAFF,TGTGCCAGCAGCCAAGGGAACAGGAACACTGAAGCTTTCTTT
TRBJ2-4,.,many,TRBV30,CAWSRGATKNIQYF,TGTGCCTGGAGTCGGGGGGCAACCAAAAACATTCAGTACTTC
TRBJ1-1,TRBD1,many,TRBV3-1,CASSQAGTANTEAFF,TGTGCCAGCAGCCAGGCCGGGACAGCGAACACTGAAGCTTTCTTT
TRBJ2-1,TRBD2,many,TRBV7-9,CASSLTAGGPWERREQFF,TGTGCCAGCAGCTTAACGGCGGGGGGGCCTTGGGAGCGCCGTGAGCAGTTCTTC
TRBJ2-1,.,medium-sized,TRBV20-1,CSAEGESSYNEQFF,TGCAGTGCCGAGGGGGAAAGCTCCTACAATGAGCAGTTCTTC
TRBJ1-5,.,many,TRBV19,CASSLTVYSNQPQHF,TGTGCCAGTAGCCTGACGGTATATAGCAATCAGCCCCAGCATTTT
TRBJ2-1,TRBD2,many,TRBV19,CATTRDAAGVYNEQFF,TGTGCCACAACGCGGGATGCGGCGGGGGTTTACAATGAGCAGTTCTTC
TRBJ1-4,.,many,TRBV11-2,CASSQRATNEKLFF,TGTGCCAGCAGCCAGAGGGCAACTAATGAAAAACTGTTTTTT
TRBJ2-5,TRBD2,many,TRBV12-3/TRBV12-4,CASSSLGLAIKTQYF,TGTGCCAGCAGTTCGTTGGGACTAGCGATAAAGACCCAGTACTTC
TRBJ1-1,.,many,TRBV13,CASSLRAGKGTEAFF,TGTGCCAGCAGCTTACGTGCCGGGAAGGGCACTGAAGCTTTCTTT
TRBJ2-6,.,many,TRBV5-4,CASSLAAGAGANVLTF,TGTGCCAGCAGCTTGGCTGCAGGGGCTGGGGCCAACGTCCTGACTTTC
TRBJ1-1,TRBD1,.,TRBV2,CASSWVRGRVNTEAFF,TGTGCCAGCAGTTGGGTCAGGGGGCGAGTGAACACTGAAGCTTTCTTT
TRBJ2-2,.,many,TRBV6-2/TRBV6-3,CASTYLGELFF,TGTGCCAGCACTTATCTCGGGGAGCTGTTTTTT
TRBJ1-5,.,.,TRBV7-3,CASSPREEQPQHF,TGTGCCAGCAGCCCCAGGGAGGAGCAGCCCCAGCATTTT
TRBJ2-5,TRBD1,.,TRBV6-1,CASSRPRGPQETQYF,TGTGCCAGCAGTCGACCAAGGGGGCCCCAAGAGACCCAGTACTTC
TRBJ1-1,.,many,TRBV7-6,CASSNGGDTEAFF,TGTGCCAGCAGCAACGGGGGTGACACTGAAGCTTTCTTT
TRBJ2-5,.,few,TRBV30,CAWSVMGETQYF,TGTGCCTGGAGTGTAATGGGGGAGACCCAGTACTTC
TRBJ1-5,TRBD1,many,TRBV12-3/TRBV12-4,CASSFGTGGRQPQHF,TGTGCCAGCAGTTTCGGGACAGGGGGGAGACAGCCCCAGCATTTT
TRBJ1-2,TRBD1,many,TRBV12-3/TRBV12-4,CASSERDRGDYGYTF,TGTGCCAGCAGTGAGAGGGACAGGGGGGACTATGGCTACACCTTC
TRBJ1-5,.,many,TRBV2,CASSETESNQPQHF,TGTGCCAGCAGTGAGACGGAGAGCAATCAGCCCCAGCATTTT
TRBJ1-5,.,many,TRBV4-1,CASSPHGYSNQPQHF,TGCGCCAGCAGCCCCCACGGCTATAGCAATCAGCCCCAGCATTTT